This TCR beta chain was sequenced in a study of blood T cell repertoires in COVID-19. Study context: Nucleic acid was either cDNA or gDNA, and it came from T cells, B-cell-depleted T cells, or PBMCs.

This CDR3 comprises 17 residues. Looked up from germline, CDR1 is SGDLS and CDR2 is YYNGEE. The V segment lost 0 bases and the J segment 4 bases; nucleotides outside the gene matches: 9. The table lists this clone with a count of one. Original methodology: Scientists estimated how many nucleated cells there were by amplifying reference gene primers. Some clones are missing from TCRdb's copy, which holds only in-frame ones; the method was immunoSEQ multiplex PCR. The V and J calls and clone size were taken over from that table, and D and trimming were inferred from the DNA. The sample contains about 190,000 clones, 70% to 90% of which appear only once.

The chain recombines TRBV9 with TRBJ2-2; TRBD1 agrees at 7 bases. The receptor's source is a woman aged 40 to 50 who had recovered from COVID-19. Material: peripheral blood. The CDR3 bases are TGTGCCAGCAGCGTAGGGGCAGAGGGGGCGGGCACCGGGGAGCTGTTTTTT. This codes for CASSVGAEGAGTGELFF.